This T cell receptor beta chain was observed in a study of T cell repertoires in cytomegalovirus infection. This CDR3 comprises 14 residues. Germline V gives CDR1 MNHEY, CDR2 SVGEGT. V dropped 7 bases and J dropped 7 bases, with 17 bases sitting between them. This clonotype has a handful of counts. MiXCR was run by TCRdb on the reads, yielding one entry per CDR3 protein. Seen here are 200,000 or so distinct CDR3 sequences, about 28% observed once, and the top ten hold approximately 30%. The chain recombines TRBV6-2 or TRBV6-3 with TRBJ1-5; tentatively, D is TRBD1 (6 bases). Sequencing was done on a sample of PBMCs. This receptor was taken from a human donor in good health (CMV status not recorded). Some clones in this sample may be carry-over from other donors' samples. The CDR3 nucleotides are TGTGCCAGCACCGAAGGGGGGACCCACCAGCCCCAGCATTTT. It translates to CASTEGGTHQPQHF.